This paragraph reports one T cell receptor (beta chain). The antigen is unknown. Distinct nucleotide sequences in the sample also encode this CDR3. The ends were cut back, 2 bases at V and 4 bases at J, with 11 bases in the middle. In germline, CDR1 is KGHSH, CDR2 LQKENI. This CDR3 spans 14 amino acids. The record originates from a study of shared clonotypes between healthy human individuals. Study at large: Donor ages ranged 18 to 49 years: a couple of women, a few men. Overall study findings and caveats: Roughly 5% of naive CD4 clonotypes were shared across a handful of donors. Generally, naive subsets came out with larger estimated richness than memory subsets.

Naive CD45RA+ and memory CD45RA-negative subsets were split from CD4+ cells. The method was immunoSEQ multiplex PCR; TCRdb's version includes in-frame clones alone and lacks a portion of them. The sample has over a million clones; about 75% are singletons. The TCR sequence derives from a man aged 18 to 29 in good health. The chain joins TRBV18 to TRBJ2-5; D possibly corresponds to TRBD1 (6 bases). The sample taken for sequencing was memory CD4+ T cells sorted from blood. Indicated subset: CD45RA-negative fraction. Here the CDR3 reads CASSPSQGRETQYF. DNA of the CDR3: TGTGCCAGCTCACCATCACAGGGAAGAGAGACCCAGTACTTC.